Each of the 17 T cell receptor beta chains below was sequenced from the same sample in a study of response to subunit inactivated influenza vaccine. One entry per CDR3 protein results from TCRdb running MiXCR on the RT-PCR reads. The sample includes about 500,000 distinct CDR3 sequences, over 10% of them seen just once. Sequenced material: PBMCs from blood, taken 40 to 50 days after vaccination. The receptors were sampled from a man aged 50 to 59 who received an inactivated influenza vaccine.

This clonotype occurred a few times. CDR3 DNA: TGTGCCAGCTCATCAGGACTAGCGGGTCCCGACGAGCAGTACTTC. Translation gives CASSSGLAGPDEQYF. J is TRBJ2-7 and V is TRBV18; 11 nucleotides match TRBD2. V was pared by 5 bases and J by 5 bases, with 8 bases of the junction left unmatched. Germline assignment: CDR1 KGHSH and CDR2 LQKENI. This CDR3 is built from 15 residues.

This clonotype was counted a few times. This chain joins TRBV18 and TRBJ2-1, with D possibly called TRBD1 or TRBD2 (5 bases each). The V gene's germline CDR1 is KGHSH and CDR2 LQKENI. The ends were cut back, 4 bases at V and 6 bases at J, with 10 bases in the middle. The CDR3 is 13 residues long. The CDR3 loop is CASSRPGTNEQFF. DNA of the CDR3: TGTGCCAGCTCACGACCGGGGACCAATGAGCAGTTCTTC.

The table lists this clonotype with a few counts. The chain uses TRBV29-1 and TRBJ2-1; 7 nucleotides align to TRBD2. This CDR3 region has 14 residues. The V gene end was trimmed by 7 bases and the J gene end by 0 bases; junction bases not matched to a gene: 6. Germline-derived CDR1 and CDR2 are SQVTM and ANQGSEA. The chain's CDR3 is CSGTRESSYNEQFF. CDR3 coding DNA: TGCAGCGGAACGCGGGAGAGCTCCTACAATGAGCAGTTCTTC.

This clonotype was seen a handful of times. The chain recombines TRBV11-2 with TRBJ2-3; 7 bases are a match to TRBD2. This CDR3 spans 15 amino acids. The ends lost 5 bases at V and 3 bases at J; junction bases unmatched: 8. CDR1 and CDR2 from the germline V gene are SGHAT and FQNNGV. Written as DNA, the CDR3 is TGTGCCAGCAGCCCCACCCGGGGGGAGACAGATACGCAGTATTTT. It encodes CASSPTRGETDTQYF.

The chain has TRBV10-3 and TRBJ2-7, with TRBD1 as a possible D gene (5 bases). Trimming stripped 3 bases from V and 3 bases from J, with 9 bases between. The CDR3 runs 13 residues. The V gene's germline CDR1 is ENHRY and CDR2 SYGVKD. The CDR3 DNA sequence: TGTGCCATCAGTGATGACAGCAGCTACGAGCAGTACTTC. Translating gives CAISDDSSYEQYF.

The V gene is TRBV6-1, the J gene TRBJ1-6; a possible D gene is TRBD1 (5 bases). This CDR3 is 15 amino acids long. V was shortened by 6 bases and J by 2 bases, with 11 bases between the two germline ends. The germline CDR1 and CDR2 sequences are MNHNS and SASEGT. The CDR3 sequence: CASRASGPYNSPLHF. The CDR3 region has the DNA TGTGCCAGCAGGGCCTCGGGACCCTATAATTCACCCCTCCACTTT.

Ten or more counts support this clonotype. The chain employs TRBV29-1 and TRBJ2-1; tentatively, D is TRBD1 or TRBD2 (5 bases each). The CDR3 spans 13 residues. Trimming stripped 6 bases from V and 7 bases from J, with 16 bases between. Germline V gene lookup returns CDR1 SQVTM and CDR2 ANQGSEA. In nucleotides, the CDR3 is TGCAGCGTCGACAGTGTTTGGGGGAATGAGCAGTTCTTC. Translation: CSVDSVWGNEQFF.

This chain joins TRBV9 and TRBJ2-2; either TRBD1 or TRBD2 may supply D (5 bases each). The CDR3 loop spans 15 amino acids. V lost 3 bases, J lost 3 bases, and 12 bases lay in between. Germline CDR1 and CDR2: SGDLS and YYNGEE. CDR3 in amino acids: CASSGDQVDTGELFF. In DNA, the CDR3 is TGTGCCAGCAGCGGGGACCAGGTTGACACCGGGGAGCTGTTTTTT.

In its sample, this clonotype was seen many times. The chain has TRBV12-3 or TRBV12-4 and TRBJ2-1; 9 nucleotides match TRBD2. This CDR3 is built from 15 residues. V was clipped by 6 bases and J by 2 bases; unmatched bases: 5. The CDR3 here is CASSLAGLAYNEQFF. The CDR3 nucleotides read TGTGCCAGCAGCCTAGCGGGATTAGCCTACAATGAGCAGTTCTTC.

The chain carries TRBV12-3 or TRBV12-4 and TRBJ1-1, with a weak D call TRBD1 (5 bases). Deletions cut 5 bases from V and 10 bases from J, with 14 bases between. CDR3 length equals 12 residues. The CDR3 sequence is CASSETRQGAFF. In nucleotides, the CDR3 is TGTGCCAGCAGTGAGACAAGGCAGGGAGCTTTCTTT.

In this sample, this clonotype turned up a few times. The chain carries TRBV5-1 and TRBJ2-3, with no clear D. CDR1 is SGHRS and CDR2 is YFSETQ in the germline V gene. With 4 bases removed from V and 2 bases from J, the gap between germline ends came to 11 bases. This CDR3 has 14 amino acids. The CDR3 nucleotides read TGCGCCAGCAGCACCGGACCACCCACAGATACGCAGTATTTT. Protein product: CASSTGPPTDTQYF.

This clonotype turned up a few times. The chain couples TRBV20-1 to TRBJ2-7, with TRBD2 identical over 11 bases. Germline values: CDR1 DFQATT, CDR2 SNEGSKA (reference sequence). Trimming took 6 bases from V and 3 from J; bases not matched to a gene: 7. This CDR3 has 14 amino acids. The CDR3 loop reads CSAKTGTSGYEQYF. In nucleotides, the CDR3 is TGCAGTGCAAAAACCGGGACTAGCGGCTACGAGCAGTACTTC.

This clonotype was counted only a few times. The chain carries TRBV7-2 and TRBJ2-1, with 7 nucleotides matching TRBD2. The junction had 6 bases not matched to a gene; V was cut back by 5 bases and J by 2 bases. Germline lookup yields CDR1 SGHTA and CDR2 FQGNSA. The CDR3 is made up of 15 amino acids. The CDR3 loop is CASSPGLVAYNEQFF. The CDR3 nucleotides are TGTGCCAGCAGCCCCGGACTAGTAGCCTACAATGAGCAGTTCTTC.

The V and J genes are TRBV6-2 or TRBV6-3 and TRBJ2-7, with 7 bases identical to TRBD1. CDR1 and CDR2 from the germline V gene are MNHEY and SVGEGT. The CDR3 extends over 12 amino acids. J lost 1 base, V lost 8 bases, and 2 bases had no gene match. Written as DNA, the CDR3 is TGTGCCAGCCTGACAGGGTCCTACGAGCAGTACTTC. This encodes CASLTGSYEQYF.

In this sample, this clonotype turned up a few times. The chain is built from TRBV6-5 and TRBJ2-7; perhaps TRBD2 as D (5 bases). The germline V gene has CDR1 MNHEY and CDR2 SVGAGI. V lost 0 bases to trimming and J lost 0 bases, with 12 bases between them. The CDR3 spans 16 residues. The DNA of the CDR3 is TGTGCCAGCAGTTACTCTTTGAGCGGTAGCTCCTACGAGCAGTACTTC. It is translated as CASSYSLSGSSYEQYF.

This clonotype was seen a few times. V usage is TRBV12-3 or TRBV12-4 and J usage is TRBJ1-6; weak D call: TRBD1 (6 bases). The CDR3 spans 12 residues. V lost 8 bases and J 11 bases, leaving 13 bases between the germline ends. For the CDR3, the DNA is TGTGCCAGCGGCAGGGGAGGGCCACCCCTCCACTTT. Its translation: CASGRGGPPLHF.

This chain uses TRBV9 with TRBJ2-1; 11 positions match TRBD2. V lost 2 bases and J lost 5; bases outside the gene matches: 3. Germline lookup yields CDR1 SGDLS and CDR2 YYNGEE. The CDR3 sequence is 15 residues long. CDR3: CASSVSGGVNNEQFF. In nucleotides, the CDR3 is TGTGCCAGCAGCGTTAGCGGGGGGGTTAACAATGAGCAGTTCTTC.